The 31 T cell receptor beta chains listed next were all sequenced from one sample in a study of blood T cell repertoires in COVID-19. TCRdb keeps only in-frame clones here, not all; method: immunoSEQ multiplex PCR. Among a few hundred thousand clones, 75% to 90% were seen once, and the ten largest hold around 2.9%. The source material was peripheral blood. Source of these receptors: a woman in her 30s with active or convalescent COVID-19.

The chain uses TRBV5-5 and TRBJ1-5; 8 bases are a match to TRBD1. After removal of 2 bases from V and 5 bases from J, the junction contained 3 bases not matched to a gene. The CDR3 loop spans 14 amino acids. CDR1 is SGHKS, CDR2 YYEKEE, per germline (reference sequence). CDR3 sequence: CASSLPDRDQPQHF. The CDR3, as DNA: TGTGCCAGCAGCTTACCGGACAGGGATCAGCCCCAGCATTTT.

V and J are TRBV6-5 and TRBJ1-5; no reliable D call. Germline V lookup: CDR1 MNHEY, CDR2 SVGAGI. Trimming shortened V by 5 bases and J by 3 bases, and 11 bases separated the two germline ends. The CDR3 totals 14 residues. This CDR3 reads CASSQTRNNQPQHF. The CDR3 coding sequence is TGTGCCAGCAGTCAAACGAGGAACAATCAGCCCCAGCATTTT.

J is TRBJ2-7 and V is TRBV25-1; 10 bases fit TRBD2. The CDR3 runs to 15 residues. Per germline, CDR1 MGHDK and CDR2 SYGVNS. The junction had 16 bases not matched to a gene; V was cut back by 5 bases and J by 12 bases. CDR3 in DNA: TGTGCCAGCAGTAGCGGGGGGGCTCGGGAGAGTAGGCGGTACTTC. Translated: CASSSGGARESRRYF.

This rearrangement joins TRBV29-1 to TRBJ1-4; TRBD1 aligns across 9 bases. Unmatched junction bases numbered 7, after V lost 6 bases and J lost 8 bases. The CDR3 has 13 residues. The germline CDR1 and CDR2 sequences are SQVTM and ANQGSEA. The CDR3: CSVPQGAGEKLFF. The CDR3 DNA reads TGCAGCGTACCACAGGGGGCCGGGGAAAAACTGTTTTTT. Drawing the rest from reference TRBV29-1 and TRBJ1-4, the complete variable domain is SAVISQKPSRDICQRGTSLTIQCQVDSQVTMMFWYRQQPGQSLTLIATANQGSEATYESGFVIDKFPISRPNLTFSTLTVSNMSPEDSSIYLCSVPQGAGEKLFFGSGTQLSVL.

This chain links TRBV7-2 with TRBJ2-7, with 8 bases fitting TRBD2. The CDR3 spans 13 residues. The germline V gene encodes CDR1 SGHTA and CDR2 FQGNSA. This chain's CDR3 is CASRGGRFIEQYF. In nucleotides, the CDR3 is TGTGCTTCACGGGGGGGCCGGTTTATCGAGCAGTACTTC.

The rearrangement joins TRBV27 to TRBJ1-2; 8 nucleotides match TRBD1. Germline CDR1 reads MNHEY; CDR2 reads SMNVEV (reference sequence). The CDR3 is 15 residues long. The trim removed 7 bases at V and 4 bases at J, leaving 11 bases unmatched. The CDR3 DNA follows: TGTGCCAGCACCCCCCGGACAGGGCTGGGCTATGGCTACACCTTC. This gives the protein CASTPRTGLGYGYTF.

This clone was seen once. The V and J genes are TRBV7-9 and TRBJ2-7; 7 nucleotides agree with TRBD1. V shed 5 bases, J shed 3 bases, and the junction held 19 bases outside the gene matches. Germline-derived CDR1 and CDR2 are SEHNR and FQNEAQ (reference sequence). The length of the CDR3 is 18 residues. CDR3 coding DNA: TGTGCCAGCAGCCCAGACAGGGCAAACCATCGACAGGTCTACGAGCAGTACTTC. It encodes CASSPDRANHRQVYEQYF.

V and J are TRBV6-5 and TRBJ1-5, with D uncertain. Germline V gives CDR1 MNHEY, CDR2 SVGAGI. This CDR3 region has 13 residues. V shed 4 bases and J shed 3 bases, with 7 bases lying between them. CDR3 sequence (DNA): TGTGCCAGCAGTTCCCGGTCCAATCAGCCCCAGCATTTT. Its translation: CASSSRSNQPQHF.

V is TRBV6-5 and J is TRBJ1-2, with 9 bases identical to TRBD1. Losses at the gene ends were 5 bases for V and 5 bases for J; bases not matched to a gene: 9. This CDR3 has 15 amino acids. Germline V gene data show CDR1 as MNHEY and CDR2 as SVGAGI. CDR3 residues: CASSINRGRLYGYTF. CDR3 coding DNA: TGTGCCAGCAGTATTAACAGGGGGCGCTTATATGGCTACACCTTC.

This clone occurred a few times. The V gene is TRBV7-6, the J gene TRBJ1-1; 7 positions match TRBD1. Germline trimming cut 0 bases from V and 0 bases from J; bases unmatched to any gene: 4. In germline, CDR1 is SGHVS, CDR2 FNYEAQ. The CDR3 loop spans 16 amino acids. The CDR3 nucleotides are TGTGCCAGCAGCTTAGCGCCGACAGGGCTGAACACTGAAGCTTTCTTT. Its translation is CASSLAPTGLNTEAFF. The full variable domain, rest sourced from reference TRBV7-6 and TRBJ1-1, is GAGVSQSPRYKVTKRGQDVALRCDPISGHVSLYWYRQALGQGPEFLTYFNYEAQQDKSGLPNDRFSAERPEGSISTLTIQRTEQRDSAMYRCASSLAPTGLNTEAFFGQGTRLTVV.

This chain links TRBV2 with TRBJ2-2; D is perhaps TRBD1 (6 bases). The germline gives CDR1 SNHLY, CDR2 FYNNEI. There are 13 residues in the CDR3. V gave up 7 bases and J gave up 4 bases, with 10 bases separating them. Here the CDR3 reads CASNQQGTGELFF. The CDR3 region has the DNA TGTGCCAGCAACCAACAGGGCACCGGGGAGCTGTTTTTT.

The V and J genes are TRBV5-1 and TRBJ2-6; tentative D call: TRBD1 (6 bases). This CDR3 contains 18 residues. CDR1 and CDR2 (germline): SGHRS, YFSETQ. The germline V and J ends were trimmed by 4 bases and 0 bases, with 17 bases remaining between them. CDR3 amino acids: CASSPRLGASSGANVLTF. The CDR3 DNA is TGCGCCAGCAGCCCACGATTGGGGGCTAGCTCTGGGGCCAACGTCCTGACTTTC.

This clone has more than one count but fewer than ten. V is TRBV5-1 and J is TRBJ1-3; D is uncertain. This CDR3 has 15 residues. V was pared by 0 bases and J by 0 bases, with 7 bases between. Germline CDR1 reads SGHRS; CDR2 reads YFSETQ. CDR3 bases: TGCGCCAGCAGCTTGGACAAAAACTCTGGAAACACCATATATTTT. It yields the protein CASSLDKNSGNTIYF. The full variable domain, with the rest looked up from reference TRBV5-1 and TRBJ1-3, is KAGVTQTPRYLIKTRGQQVTLSCSPISGHRSVSWYQQTPGQGLQFLFEYFSETQRNKGNFPGRFSGRQFSNSRSEMNVSTLELGDSALYLCASSLDKNSGNTIYFGEGSWLTVV.

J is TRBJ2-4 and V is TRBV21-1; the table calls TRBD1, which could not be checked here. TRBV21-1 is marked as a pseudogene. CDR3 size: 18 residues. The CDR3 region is CASSLLTGGEEDKNIQYF. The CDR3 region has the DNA TGTGCCAGCAGCCTTTTAACAGGGGGCGAGGAGGACAAAAACATTCAGTACTTC.

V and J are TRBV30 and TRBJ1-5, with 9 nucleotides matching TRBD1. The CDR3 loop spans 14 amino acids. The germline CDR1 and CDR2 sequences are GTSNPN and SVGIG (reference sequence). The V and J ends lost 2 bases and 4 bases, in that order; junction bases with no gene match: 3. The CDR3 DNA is TGTGCCTGGAGTCGGACAGGGGTGAATCAGCCCCAGCATTTT. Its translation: CAWSRTGVNQPQHF.

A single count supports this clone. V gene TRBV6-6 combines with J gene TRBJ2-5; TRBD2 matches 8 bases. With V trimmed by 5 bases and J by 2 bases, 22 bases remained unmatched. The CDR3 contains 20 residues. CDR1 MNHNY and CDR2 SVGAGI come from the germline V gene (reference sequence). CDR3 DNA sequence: TGTGCCAGCAGTCTCGCCCGGGGGGGGCGCTTTGGCAACAAACAAGAGACCCAGTACTTC. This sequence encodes CASSLARGGRFGNKQETQYF.

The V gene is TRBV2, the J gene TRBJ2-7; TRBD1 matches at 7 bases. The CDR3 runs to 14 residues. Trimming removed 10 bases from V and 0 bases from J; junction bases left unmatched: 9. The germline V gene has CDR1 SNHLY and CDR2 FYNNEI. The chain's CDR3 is CATSDRVFSYEQYF. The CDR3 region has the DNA TGTGCCACTTCAGACAGGGTCTTCTCCTACGAGCAGTACTTC.

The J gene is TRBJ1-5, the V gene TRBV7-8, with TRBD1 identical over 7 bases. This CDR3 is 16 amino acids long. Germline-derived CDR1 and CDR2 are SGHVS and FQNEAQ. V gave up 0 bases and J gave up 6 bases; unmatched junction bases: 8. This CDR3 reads CASSLAPGGNSQPQHF. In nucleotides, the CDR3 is TGTGCCAGCAGCTTAGCGCCAGGGGGGAATAGTCAGCCCCAGCATTTT. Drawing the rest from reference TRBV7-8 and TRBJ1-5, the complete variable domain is GAGVSQSPRYKVAKRGQDVALRCDPISGHVSLFWYQQALGQGPEFLTYFQNEAQLDKSGLPSDRFFAERPEGSVSTLKIQRTQQEDSAVYLCASSLAPGGNSQPQHFGDGTRLSIL.

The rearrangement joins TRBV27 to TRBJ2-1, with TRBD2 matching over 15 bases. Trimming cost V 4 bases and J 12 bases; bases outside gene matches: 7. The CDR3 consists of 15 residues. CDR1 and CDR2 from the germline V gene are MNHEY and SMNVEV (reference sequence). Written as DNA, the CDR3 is TGTGCCAGCAGTTCCGGACTAGCGGGGGGGCGGGGGCAGTTCTTC. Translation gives CASSSGLAGGRGQFF.

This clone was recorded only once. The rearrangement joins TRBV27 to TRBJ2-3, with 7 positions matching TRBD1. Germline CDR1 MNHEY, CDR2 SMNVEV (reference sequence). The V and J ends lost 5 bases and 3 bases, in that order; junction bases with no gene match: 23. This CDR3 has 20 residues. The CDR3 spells CASSRGQVGKEPPRTDTQYF. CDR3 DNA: TGTGCCAGCAGTCGCGGACAGGTCGGGAAAGAACCACCTCGAACAGATACGCAGTATTTT.

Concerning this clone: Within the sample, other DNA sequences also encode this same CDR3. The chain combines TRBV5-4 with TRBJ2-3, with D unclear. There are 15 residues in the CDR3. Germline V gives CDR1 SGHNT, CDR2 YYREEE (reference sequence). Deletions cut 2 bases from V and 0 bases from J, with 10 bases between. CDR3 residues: CASSLGGSSTDTQYF. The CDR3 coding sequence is TGTGCCAGCAGCTTAGGCGGCAGTAGCACAGATACGCAGTATTTT.

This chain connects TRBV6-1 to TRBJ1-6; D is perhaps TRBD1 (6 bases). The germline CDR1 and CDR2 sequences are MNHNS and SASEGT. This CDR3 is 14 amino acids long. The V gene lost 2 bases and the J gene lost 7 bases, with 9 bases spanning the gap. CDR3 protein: CASSEQGQNSPLHF. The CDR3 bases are TGTGCCAGCAGTGAACAAGGACAGAATTCACCCCTCCACTTT.

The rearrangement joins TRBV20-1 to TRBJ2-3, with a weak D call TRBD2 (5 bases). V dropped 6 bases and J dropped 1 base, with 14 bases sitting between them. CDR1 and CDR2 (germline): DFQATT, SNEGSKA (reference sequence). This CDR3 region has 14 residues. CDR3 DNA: TGCAGTGCGAGTCGCGGGCGGGGCACAGATACGCAGTATTTT. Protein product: CSASRGRGTDTQYF.

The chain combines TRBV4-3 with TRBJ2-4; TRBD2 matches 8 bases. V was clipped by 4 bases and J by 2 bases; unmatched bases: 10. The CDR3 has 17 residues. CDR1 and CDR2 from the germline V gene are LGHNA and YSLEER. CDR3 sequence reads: CASSLQRGGVTKNIQYF. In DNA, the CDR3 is TGCGCCAGCAGCCTTCAACGGGGGGGTGTGACCAAAAACATTCAGTACTTC.

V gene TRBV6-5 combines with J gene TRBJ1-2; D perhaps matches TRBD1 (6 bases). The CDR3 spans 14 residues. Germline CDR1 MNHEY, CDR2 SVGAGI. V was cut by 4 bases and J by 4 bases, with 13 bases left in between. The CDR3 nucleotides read TGTGCCAGCAGTTCGACCCTGGGGGCCTATGGCTACACCTTC. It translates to CASSSTLGAYGYTF.

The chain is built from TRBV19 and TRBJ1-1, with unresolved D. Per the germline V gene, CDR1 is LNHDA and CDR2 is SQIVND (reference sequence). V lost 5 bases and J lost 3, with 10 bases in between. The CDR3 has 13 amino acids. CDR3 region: CASSRRRDTEAFF. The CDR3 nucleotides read TGTGCCAGTAGTCGCCGTCGGGACACTGAAGCTTTCTTT.

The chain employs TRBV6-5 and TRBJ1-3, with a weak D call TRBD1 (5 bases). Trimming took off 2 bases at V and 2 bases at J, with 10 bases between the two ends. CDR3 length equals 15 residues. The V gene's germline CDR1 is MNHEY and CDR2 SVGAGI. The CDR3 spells CASSYVGGTGNTIYF. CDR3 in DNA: TGTGCCAGCAGTTACGTCGGGGGGACTGGAAACACCATATATTTT.

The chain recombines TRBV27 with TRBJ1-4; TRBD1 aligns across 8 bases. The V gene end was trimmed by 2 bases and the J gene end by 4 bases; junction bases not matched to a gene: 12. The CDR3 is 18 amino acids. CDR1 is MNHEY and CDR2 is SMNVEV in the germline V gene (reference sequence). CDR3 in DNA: TGTGCCAGCAGTTTAAGGACAGGGCTTCAAGGTGGTAATGAAAAACTGTTTTTT. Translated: CASSLRTGLQGGNEKLFF.

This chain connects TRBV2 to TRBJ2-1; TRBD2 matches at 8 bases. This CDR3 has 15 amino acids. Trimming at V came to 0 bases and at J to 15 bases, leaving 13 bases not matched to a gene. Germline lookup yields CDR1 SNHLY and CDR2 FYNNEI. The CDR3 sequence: CASSEAERGNRFPFF. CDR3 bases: TGTGCCAGCAGTGAAGCGGAGCGGGGGAACCGCTTTCCGTTCTTC. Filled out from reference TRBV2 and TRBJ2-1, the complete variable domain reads EPEVTQTPSHQVTQMGQEVILRCVPISNHLYFYWYRQILGQKVEFLVSFYNNEISEKSEIFDDQFSVERPDGSNFTLKIRSTKLEDSAMYFCASSEAERGNRFPFFGPGTRLTVL.

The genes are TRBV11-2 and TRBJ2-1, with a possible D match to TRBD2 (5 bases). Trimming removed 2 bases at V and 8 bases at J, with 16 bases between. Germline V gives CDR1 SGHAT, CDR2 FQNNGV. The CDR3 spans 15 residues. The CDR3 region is CASSLNRAGIDEQFF. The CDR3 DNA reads TGTGCCAGCAGCTTAAATCGCGCCGGGATCGATGAGCAGTTCTTC.

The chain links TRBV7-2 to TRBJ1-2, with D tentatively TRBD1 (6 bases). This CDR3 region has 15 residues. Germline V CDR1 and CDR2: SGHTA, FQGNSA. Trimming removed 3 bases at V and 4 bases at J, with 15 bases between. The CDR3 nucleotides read TGTGCCAGCAGCTTTCGGTTGGACAGCCGCTATGGCTACACCTTC. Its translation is CASSFRLDSRYGYTF.